These T cell receptor beta chains were read from a single sample in a study of T-cell memory formation after mild COVID-19. Each CDR3 protein is one row after TCRdb ran MiXCR on the 5' RACE reads. In the table there are roughly 550,000 distinct CDR3 sequences, around 20% of which are singletons. The sample was PBMCs or a T cell subset sorted from them (not recorded which). These receptors were collected from an adult woman who had mild COVID-19 (a few samples of this study predate the infection). Cell type and time point are not known. Each CDR3 is given without its conserved first and last residue. Fields, in order: CDR3 length, V gene, clone size, D gene, J gene, CDR3 protein. The D gene is left open where the match is weak. The size entry is marked missing in some rows and otherwise reads once, few, many or a size class.

12	TRBV27	NA	TRBD1	TRBJ1-5	ASRSGQAQGPQH
10	TRBV7-3	few	NA	TRBJ2-7	ASRFPVYEQY
12	TRBV7-9	NA	NA	TRBJ2-3	ASSLDRISDTQY
14	TRBV4-3	once	NA	TRBJ2-1	ASSQVGGLDYNEQF
14	TRBV7-3	many	TRBD2	TRBJ2-1	ASSPGGTSGFGEQF
11	TRBV19	NA	NA	TRBJ1-1	ASSPQGRGEAF
14	TRBV7-9	NA	NA	TRBJ2-3	ASSTPYRGSTDTQY
13	TRBV5-5	many	NA	TRBJ2-2	ASSLGRGNTGELF
12	TRBV12-3/TRBV12-4	NA	NA	TRBJ2-3	ASSLALLTDTQY
9	TRBV20-1	NA	NA	TRBJ1-3	SAREGNTIY
12	TRBV24-1	NA	TRBD2	TRBJ2-1	ATSGGWKENEQF
13	TRBV7-9	many	NA	TRBJ2-7	ASSSTSPSGGEQY
11	TRBV10-3	NA	TRBD2	TRBJ2-1	AISHGLAGEQF